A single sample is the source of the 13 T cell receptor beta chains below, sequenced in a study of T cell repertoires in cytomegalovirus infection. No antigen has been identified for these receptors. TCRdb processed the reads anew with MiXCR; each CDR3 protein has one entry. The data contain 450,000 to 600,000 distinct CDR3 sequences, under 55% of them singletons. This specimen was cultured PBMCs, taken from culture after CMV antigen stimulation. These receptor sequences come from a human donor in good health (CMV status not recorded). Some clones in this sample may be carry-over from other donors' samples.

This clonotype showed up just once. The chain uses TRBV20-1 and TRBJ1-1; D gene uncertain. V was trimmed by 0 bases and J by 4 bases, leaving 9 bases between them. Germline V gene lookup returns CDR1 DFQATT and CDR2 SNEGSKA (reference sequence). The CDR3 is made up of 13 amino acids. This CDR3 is CSARDPPGTEAFF. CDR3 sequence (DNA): TGCAGTGCTAGAGACCCCCCCGGCACTGAAGCTTTCTTT.

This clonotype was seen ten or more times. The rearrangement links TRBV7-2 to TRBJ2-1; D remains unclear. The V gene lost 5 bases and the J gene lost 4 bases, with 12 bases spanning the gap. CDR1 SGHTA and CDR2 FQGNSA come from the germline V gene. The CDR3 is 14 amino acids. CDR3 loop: CASSPPGLYNEQFF. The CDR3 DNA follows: TGTGCCAGCAGCCCCCCTGGGCTTTACAATGAGCAGTTCTTC.

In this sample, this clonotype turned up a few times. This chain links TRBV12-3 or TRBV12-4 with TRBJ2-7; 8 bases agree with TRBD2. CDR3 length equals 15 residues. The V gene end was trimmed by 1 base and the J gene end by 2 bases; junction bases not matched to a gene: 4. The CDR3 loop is CASSLGVSGTYEQYF. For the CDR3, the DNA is TGTGCCAGCAGTTTAGGGGTTAGCGGGACCTACGAGCAGTACTTC.

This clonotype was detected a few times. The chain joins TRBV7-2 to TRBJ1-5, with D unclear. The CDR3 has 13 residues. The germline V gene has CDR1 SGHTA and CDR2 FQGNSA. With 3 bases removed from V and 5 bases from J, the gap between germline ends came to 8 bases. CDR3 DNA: TGTGCCAGCAGCTTTCTGGGTTATCAGCCCCAGCATTTT. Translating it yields CASSFLGYQPQHF.

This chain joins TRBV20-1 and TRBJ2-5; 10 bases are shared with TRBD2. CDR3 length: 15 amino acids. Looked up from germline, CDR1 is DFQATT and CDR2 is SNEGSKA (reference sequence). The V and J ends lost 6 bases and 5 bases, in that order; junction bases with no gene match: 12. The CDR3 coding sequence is TGCAGTGCCTCTTGGACTAGCGGCGCTACGGAGACCCAGTACTTC. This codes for CSASWTSGATETQYF.

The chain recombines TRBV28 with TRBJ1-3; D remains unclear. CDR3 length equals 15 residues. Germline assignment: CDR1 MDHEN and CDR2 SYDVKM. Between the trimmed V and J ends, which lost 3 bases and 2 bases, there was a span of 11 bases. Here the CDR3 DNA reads TGTGCCAGCAGTTTCGCCCTGGTAGCTGGAAACACCATATATTTT. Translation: CASSFALVAGNTIYF.

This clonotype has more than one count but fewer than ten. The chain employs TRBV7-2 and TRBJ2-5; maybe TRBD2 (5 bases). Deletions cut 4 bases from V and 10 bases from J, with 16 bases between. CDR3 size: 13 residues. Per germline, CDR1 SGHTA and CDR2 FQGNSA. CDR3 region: CASSSGLPLNQYF. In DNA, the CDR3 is TGTGCCAGCAGCTCCGGACTCCCTTTAAACCAGTACTTC.

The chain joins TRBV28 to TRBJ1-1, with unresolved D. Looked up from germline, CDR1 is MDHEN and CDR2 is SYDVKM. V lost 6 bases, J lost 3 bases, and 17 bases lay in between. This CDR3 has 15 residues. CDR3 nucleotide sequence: TGTGCCAGCAGCGCCCGGGTCCTCTACGACACTGAAGCTTTCTTT. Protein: CASSARVLYDTEAFF.

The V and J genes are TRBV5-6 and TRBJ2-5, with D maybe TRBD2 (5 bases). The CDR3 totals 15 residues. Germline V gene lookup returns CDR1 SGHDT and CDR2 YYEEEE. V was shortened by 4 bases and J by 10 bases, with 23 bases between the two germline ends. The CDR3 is CASSTLLFGPGDQYF. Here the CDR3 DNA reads TGTGCCAGCAGCACCCTACTGTTCGGTCCCGGGGACCAGTACTTC.

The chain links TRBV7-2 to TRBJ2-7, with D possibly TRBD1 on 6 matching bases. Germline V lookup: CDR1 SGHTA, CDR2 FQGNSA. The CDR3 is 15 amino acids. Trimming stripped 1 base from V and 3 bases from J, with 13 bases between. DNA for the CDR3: TGTGCCAGCAGCTTAGGCCCCCGGGACATCTACGAGCAGTACTTC. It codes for CASSLGPRDIYEQYF.

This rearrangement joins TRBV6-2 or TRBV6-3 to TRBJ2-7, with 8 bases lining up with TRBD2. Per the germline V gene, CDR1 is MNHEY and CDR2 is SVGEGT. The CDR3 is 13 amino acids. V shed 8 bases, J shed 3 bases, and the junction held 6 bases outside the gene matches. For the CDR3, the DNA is TGTGCCAGCCGACCCGGGGGGGTCTACGAGCAGTACTTC. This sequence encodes CASRPGGVYEQYF.

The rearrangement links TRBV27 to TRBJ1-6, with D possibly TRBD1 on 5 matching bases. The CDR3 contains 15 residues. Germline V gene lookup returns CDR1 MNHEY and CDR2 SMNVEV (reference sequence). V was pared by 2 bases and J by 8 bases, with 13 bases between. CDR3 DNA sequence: TGTGCCAGCAGTTTACGGATACAAGGGGATTCACCCCTCCACTTT. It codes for CASSLRIQGDSPLHF.

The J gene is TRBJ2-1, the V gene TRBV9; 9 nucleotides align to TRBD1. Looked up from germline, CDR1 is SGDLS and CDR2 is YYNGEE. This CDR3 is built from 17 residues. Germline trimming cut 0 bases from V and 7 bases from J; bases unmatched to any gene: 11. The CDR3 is CASSVGFVGQGWNEQFF. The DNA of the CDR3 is TGTGCCAGCAGCGTAGGGTTCGTAGGACAGGGGTGGAATGAGCAGTTCTTC.